This T cell receptor beta chain derives from a study of read filtering for tumor transcriptome and immune sequencing. From roughly 400 ng of RNA, a library with molecular barcoded alpha/delta and beta/gamma adaptors was made. TCRdb re-analysed the reads in MiXCR, keeping a single row per CDR3 protein. The sample holds roughly 18,000 distinct CDR3 sequences, roughly 23% seen once. This CDR3 comprises 14 residues. Trimming cost V 6 bases and J 3 bases; bases outside gene matches: 7. Germline lookup yields CDR1 KGHSH and CDR2 LQKENI. Worth noting for this clonotype: The antigen remains unidentified.

Study observations and caveats: Correlation between methods rose after single-read clonotypes were removed. RNA-seq captured clonotypes less deeply and reliably than IR-seq.

The specimen sequenced was a population of CD138-negative cells sorted from bone marrow. The V gene is TRBV18, the J gene TRBJ2-7, with TRBD1 matching over 8 bases. The clonotype originates from a donor over 35 with multiple myeloma. For the CDR3, the DNA is TGTGCCAGCTCGCCCAGGGGGCCGAACTACGAGCAGTACTTC. Translation: CASSPRGPNYEQYF.